What follows describes a single T cell receptor (beta chain). As yet, its antigen is unknown. This entry is derived from a study of CD8+ T cells in alopecia areata. In each case, RNA was isolated and then reverse transcribed into cDNA as the sequencing template. Measured with immunoSEQ multiplex PCR; TCRdb has only the in-frame clones, and not every one. The data hold fewer than 250,000 clones, with 60% observed a single time. Documented treatment: oral pan-JAK inhibitor, 5-10 mg twice daily. Alopecia areata patients gave lesional scalp punch biopsies and peripheral blood samples. General study findings and limits: In scalp and blood during tofacitinib, many expanded lesional clones persisted. Just one nonresponder means the tie between baseline CD8+ expansion and response stays uncertain. Treatment with tofacitinib significantly lowered scalp clonality and reduced expanded CD8+ clones among the top 100.

CDR1 is MNHNS, CDR2 SASEGT, per germline. CDR3 length equals 15 residues. Trimming took 5 bases from V and 2 from J; bases not matched to a gene: 4. Sample: CD4+ T cells sorted from blood, taken at week 24, from a patient treated with tofacitinib. The chain joins TRBV6-1 to TRBJ1-5, with TRBD1 matching 9 bases. This sequence was found in a human donor with alopecia areata. The CDR3 DNA sequence: TGTGCCAGCAGTCGGACAGGGGAGGGCAATCAGCCCCAGCATTTT. The encoded protein is CASSRTGEGNQPQHF.